The present entry profiles one T cell receptor beta chain with its context. The assay was immunoSEQ multiplex PCR, and TCRdb's table has in-frame clones only and misses some. The data contain 150,000 to 160,000 clones, nearly 95% of them singletons. This entry comes from a study of control samples from healthy donors and cancer patients. The V gene lost 0 bases and the J gene lost 5 bases, with 18 bases spanning the gap. This CDR3 is built from 17 residues. CDR1 and CDR2 from the germline V gene are SGHRS and YFSETQ. The source is a man aged 45-65 years in good health. V gene TRBV5-1 combines with J gene TRBJ2-1, with D hard to call. Sequencing was done on a sample of blood. The CDR3: CASSLAPIERWNNEQFF. Written as DNA, the CDR3 is TGCGCCAGCAGCTTGGCCCCGATAGAGCGATGGAACAATGAGCAGTTCTTC.